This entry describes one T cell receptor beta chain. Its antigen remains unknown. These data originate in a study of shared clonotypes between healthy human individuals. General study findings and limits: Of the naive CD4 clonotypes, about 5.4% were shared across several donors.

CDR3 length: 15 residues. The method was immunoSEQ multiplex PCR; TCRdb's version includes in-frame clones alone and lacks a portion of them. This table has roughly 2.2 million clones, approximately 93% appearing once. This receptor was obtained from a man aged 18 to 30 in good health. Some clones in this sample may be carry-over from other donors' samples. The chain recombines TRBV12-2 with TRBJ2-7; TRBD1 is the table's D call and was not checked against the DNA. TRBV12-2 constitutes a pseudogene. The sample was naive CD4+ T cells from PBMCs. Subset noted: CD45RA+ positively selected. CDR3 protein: CASRPGTEASEEQYF. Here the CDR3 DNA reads TGTGCAAGTCGCCCTGGGACAGAGGCGTCGGAAGAGCAGTACTTC.